This is a list of T cell receptor beta chains from one sample in a study of beta chain features in type 1 diabetes. Measured with immunoSEQ multiplex PCR; TCRdb has only the in-frame clones, and not every one. The sample holds approximately 470,000 clones, about 29% seen once. Material for sequencing was naive CD4+ T cells from blood. These receptors originate from a man between 18 and 29 years old in good health. Each CDR3 is given with its conserved first and last residue. Fields, in order: V gene, D gene, J gene, clone size, CDR3 DNA, CDR3 protein. A D gene is named only where the DNA matches it firmly. Some rows have no size entry. The others give once, few or many, or a class for an expanded clone.

TRBV5-1	.	TRBJ1-1	few	TGCGCCAGCAGCCGATCGCAGGCCGTGAACACTGAAGCTTTCTTT	CASSRSQAVNTEAFF
TRBV4-1	.	TRBJ2-5	few	TGCGCCAGCAGCCAAGGAGAAGAGACCCAGTACTTC	CASSQGEETQYF
TRBV27	.	TRBJ2-7	.	TGTGCCAGCAGATGGGGAAACGTTGGGGAGCAGTACTTC	CASRWGNVGEQYF
TRBV13	.	TRBJ2-2	.	TGTGCCAGCAGCTCCGAAGCCTGGGAGCTGTTTTTT	CASSSEAWELFF
TRBV5-1	.	TRBJ2-3	once	TGCGCCAGCAGCTTGTTACATCCGAGCACAGATACGCAGTATTTT	CASSLLHPSTDTQYF
TRBV4-1	.	TRBJ1-3	.	TGCGCCAGCAGCCAAGCTGGAAACACCATATATTTT	CASSQAGNTIYF
TRBV4-3	.	TRBJ2-2	.	TGCGCCAGCAGCCAAGAGTTTGCCGGGGAGCTGTTTTTT	CASSQEFAGELFF
TRBV4-3	.	TRBJ1-1	.	TGCGCCAGCAGCCAAACACGGGGCACTGAAGCTTTCTTT	CASSQTRGTEAFF
TRBV5-4	.	TRBJ2-1	.	TGTGCCAGCAGCTTGGCCCTAATGGGCAATGAGCAGTTCTTC	CASSLALMGNEQFF
TRBV10-3	.	TRBJ2-4	few	TGTGCCATCAGTAGCGGAGCCAAAAACATTCAGTACTTC	CAISSGAKNIQYF
TRBV29-1	.	TRBJ1-2	few	TGCAGCGTTGTAAGGGATCGGGGCTATGGCTACACCTTC	CSVVRDRGYGYTF
TRBV6-5	.	TRBJ1-1	.	TGTGCCAGCAGTATCGGACGGGTAAACACTGAAGCTTTCTTT	CASSIGRVNTEAFF
TRBV23-1	.	TRBJ1-2	.	TGCGCCAGCAGTGGAGAAGGAGGTCAAGGCTACACCTTC	CASSGEGGQGYTF
TRBV4-1	.	TRBJ2-7	few	TGCGCCAGCAGCCATTACCGGGACTTCTCCTACGAGCAGTACTTC	CASSHYRDFSYEQYF
TRBV7-7	.	TRBJ2-2	few	TGTGCTAGCAGCTTTACGAACACCGGGGAGCTGTTTTTT	CASSFTNTGELFF
TRBV2	.	TRBJ1-5	few	TGTGCCAGCAGTGTTACTTTCGCCCAGCATTTT	CASSVTFAQHF
TRBV5-1	.	TRBJ2-7	.	TGCGCCAGCAGCTTGGGGGCGCCCCCCCAGTACTTC	CASSLGAPPQYF
TRBV5-1	TRBD1	TRBJ2-7	few	TGCGCCAGCAGCTTGGGAGGACAGGTCTACGAGCAGTACTTC	CASSLGGQVYEQYF
TRBV4-2	.	TRBJ2-7	.	TGTGCCAGCAGCCGAGAGATGGGTACCTACGAGCAGTACTTC	CASSREMGTYEQYF
TRBV29-1	.	TRBJ2-1	.	TGCAGCGGGGTCTACAATGAGCAGTTCTTC	CSGVYNEQFF
TRBV7-9	.	TRBJ2-5	.	TGTGCCAGCAGCTTAGACAGGTCTGGGGGGACCCAGTACTTC	CASSLDRSGGTQYF
TRBV2	TRBD2	TRBJ2-3	few	TGTGCCAGCAGCCATGGACTAGCGGGGGGCACAGATACGCAGTATTTT	CASSHGLAGGTDTQYF